This T cell receptor beta chain was observed in a study of T cells in Graves' hyperthyroidism and ophthalmopathy. This clonotype has at least ten counts. RNA transcripts served as the template for amplifying TCR beta CDR3 regions. The study used the HTBI primer set for a first-round RT-PCR of the TCR CDR3. TCRdb independently ran MiXCR on the multiplex PCR reads; one entry per CDR3 protein. The sample lists almost 600,000 distinct CDR3 sequences, just over 45% occurring once. CDR3 length: 15 amino acids. The V gene's germline CDR1 is LNHDA and CDR2 SQIVND (reference sequence). The V end lost 7 bases, the J end lost 0 bases, and 16 bases lay between the germline ends.

Sequencing used peripheral blood or thyroid tissue (not recorded which). The sequence was obtained from a young woman with Graves' hyperthyroidism. The chain employs TRBV19 and TRBJ2-7; possibly TRBD1 for D (6 bases). The CDR3 sequence is CASNPGTGSSYEQYF. The CDR3 DNA is TGTGCCAGTAACCCGGGAACAGGGAGCTCCTACGAGCAGTACTTC.